The rows below give T cell receptor beta chains drawn from one sample of a study of T cells after yellow fever vaccination. A single record per CDR3 protein comes from TCRdb applying MiXCR to the 5' RACE reads. Among some 320,000 distinct CDR3 sequences listed, 3.5% to 5% were seen once. Source: PBMCs, taken 15 days after the yellow fever booster vaccination. The receptor source for this set is a man aged 18 to 30 who received the YFV17D yellow fever vaccine. Both conserved end residues are part of each CDR3. Fields, in order: D gene, clone size, J gene, V gene, CDR3 DNA, CDR3 protein. D genes are given only for firm matches. Clone sizes are given selectively: once, few, many, or a class where the clone is expanded.

D: -
size: many
J: TRBJ2-3
V: TRBV11-3
DNA: TGTGCCAGCAGTTCCCTGGATGATACGCAGTATTTT
CDR3: CASSSLDDTQYF

D: -
size: -
J: TRBJ1-1
V: TRBV5-1
DNA: TGCGCCAGCAGCTCCGCAGGGTTTTTGCACACTGAAGCTTTCTTT
CDR3: CASSSAGFLHTEAFF

D: -
size: many
J: TRBJ1-6
V: TRBV7-8
DNA: TGTGCCAGCAGACCCGTCCCGAGCTCCTATAATTCACCCCTCCACTTT
CDR3: CASRPVPSSYNSPLHF

D: -
size: many
J: TRBJ1-1
V: TRBV20-1
DNA: TGCAGTGCTAGAGCGGGGTTTGACACTGAAGCTTTCTTT
CDR3: CSARAGFDTEAFF

D: -
size: few
J: TRBJ2-3
V: TRBV6-2/TRBV6-3
DNA: TGTGCCAGCAGTTCTCGGGGAAGGAGCACAGATACGCAGTATTTT
CDR3: CASSSRGRSTDTQYF

D: -
size: -
J: TRBJ2-1
V: TRBV7-6
DNA: TGTGCCAGCACCGAAGGGGGAGTTTGGAACAATGAGCAGTTCTTC
CDR3: CASTEGGVWNNEQFF

D: -
size: many
J: TRBJ2-5
V: TRBV7-3
DNA: TGTGCCAGCAGTGCGGGGACCCAAGAGACCCAGTACTTC
CDR3: CASSAGTQETQYF

D: TRBD2
size: -
J: TRBJ2-2
V: TRBV29-1
DNA: TGCAGCGTTCAACTAGCGGGGAACACCGGGGAGCTGTTTTTT
CDR3: CSVQLAGNTGELFF

D: -
size: -
J: TRBJ1-2
V: TRBV4-2
DNA: TGTGCCAGCAGCCAAGAACCGGGACAAGGTCAATTAGTGGGCTACACCTTC
CDR3: CASSQEPGQGQLVGYTF

D: TRBD1
size: -
J: TRBJ2-7
V: TRBV4-1
DNA: TGCGCCAGCAGCCACCCGGGACAGGAGCCTTACGAGCAGTACTTC
CDR3: CASSHPGQEPYEQYF

D: TRBD1
size: many
J: TRBJ1-1
V: TRBV5-1
DNA: TGCGCCAGCAGCCCCAGACAGGGTAAGAGCACTGAAGCTTTCTTT
CDR3: CASSPRQGKSTEAFF

D: TRBD1
size: many
J: TRBJ1-5
V: TRBV19
DNA: TGTGCCAGTAGTATCACAGGGGCCAGAAATCAGCCCCAGCATTTT
CDR3: CASSITGARNQPQHF

D: -
size: many
J: TRBJ2-7
V: TRBV5-1
DNA: TGCGCCAGCAGCCCGGGGAAGATAGGGTCCTACGAGCAGTACTTC
CDR3: CASSPGKIGSYEQYF

D: -
size: -
J: TRBJ1-5
V: TRBV5-6
DNA: TGTGCCAGCAACTCGTACCAGTATAGCAATCAGCCCCAGCATTTT
CDR3: CASNSYQYSNQPQHF